These 16 T cell receptor beta chains originate from one sample sequenced in a study of identical twins. A single record per CDR3 protein comes from TCRdb applying MiXCR to the 5' RACE reads. Of around 230,000 distinct CDR3 sequences listed, approximately 9% are singletons. The material sequenced was memory (CD45RO+) T cells sorted from blood. The receptors come from a woman aged 18-29 years in good health.

This clonotype was observed a few times. The chain couples TRBV27 to TRBJ2-7, with D unclear. Germline loops: CDR1 MNHEY, CDR2 SMNVEV (reference sequence). V was clipped by 6 bases and J by 7 bases, with 19 bases between them. This CDR3 has 14 amino acids. This CDR3 reads CASSRDHLVWEQYF. The CDR3 DNA reads as TGTGCCAGCAGCCGTGATCATCTTGTGTGGGAGCAGTACTTC.

The gene calls are TRBV10-3 and TRBJ2-2; D might be TRBD1 (6 bases). CDR1 is ENHRY, CDR2 SYGVKD, per germline. This CDR3 is built from 15 residues. V shed 5 bases and J shed 4 bases, with 14 bases lying between them. In DNA form, the CDR3 reads TGTGCCATCAGTACAGGGAGAATGGCCACCGGGGAGCTGTTTTTT. Residues: CAISTGRMATGELFF.

The chain joins TRBV20-1 to TRBJ2-7, with no clear D. V lost 3 bases, J lost 4 bases, and 7 bases lay in between. The CDR3 extends over 11 amino acids. The germline CDR1 and CDR2 sequences are DFQATT and SNEGSKA (reference sequence). CDR3 nucleotide sequence: TGCAGTGCTAGCTACGCATACGAGCAGTACTTC. This translates into CSASYAYEQYF.

This clonotype appeared a few times. CDR3 region: CASSALSEGGYTGELFF. The DNA for the CDR3 is TGTGCCAGCAGCGCCCTGAGCGAGGGGGGGTACACCGGGGAGCTGTTTTTT. V usage is TRBV9 and J usage is TRBJ2-2, with D perhaps matching TRBD2 (7 bases). CDR3 length: 17 residues. V lost 3 bases to trimming and J lost 3 bases, with 18 bases between them. Per germline, CDR1 SGDLS and CDR2 YYNGEE.

This chain connects TRBV4-3 to TRBJ2-5; D is perhaps TRBD1 or TRBD2 (5 bases each). CDR3 size: 14 residues. The germline V and J ends were trimmed by 4 bases and 4 bases, with 13 bases remaining between them. CDR1 is LGHNA and CDR2 is YSLEER in the germline V gene. The CDR3 DNA is TGCGCCAGCAGCCTAGGGACGAATCGAGAGACCCAGTACTTC. This encodes CASSLGTNRETQYF.

This clonotype was recorded at least ten times. The rearrangement uses TRBV12-3 or TRBV12-4 and TRBJ1-3, with TRBD1 matching 7 bases. This CDR3 is built from 15 residues. With 6 bases clipped from V and 4 bases from J, the junction kept 9 bases outside the gene matches. CDR3 sequence (DNA): TGTGCCAGCAGCCTACAGACAGGGACAGGAAACACCATATATTTT. Translation: CASSLQTGTGNTIYF.

The rearrangement joins TRBV2 to TRBJ2-1, with a possible D match to TRBD1 (6 bases). This CDR3 comprises 13 residues. V shed 6 bases and J shed 2 bases, with 8 bases lying between them. Germline V gene lookup returns CDR1 SNHLY and CDR2 FYNNEI. The CDR3 protein is CASRTGAYNEQFF. CDR3 bases: TGTGCCAGCAGGACAGGTGCCTACAATGAGCAGTTCTTC.

This clonotype came up many times. The chain links TRBV10-1 to TRBJ1-1; D is ambiguous. Germline V gene data show CDR1 as WNHNN and CDR2 as SYGVQD (reference sequence). The CDR3 extends over 14 amino acids. With 0 bases removed from V and 1 base from J, the gap between germline ends came to 6 bases. The CDR3 DNA sequence: TGCGCCAGCAGTGAGTCGATGGGGAACACTGAAGCTTTCTTT. It codes for CASSESMGNTEAFF.

Remarks on this clonotype: This may arise from a read error, as a much more abundant clone is one base away. The CDR3 sequence is CASSYVGPPGTDKQYF. In nucleotides, the CDR3 is TGTGCCAGCAGTTACGTCGGCCCCCCGGGCACAGATAAGCAGTATTTT. This chain joins TRBV6-5 and TRBJ2-3, with D hard to call. Germline V lookup: CDR1 MNHEY, CDR2 SVGAGI. The CDR3 sequence is 16 residues long.

Only a few counts were recorded for this clonotype. The V gene is TRBV5-1, the J gene TRBJ2-6, with D maybe TRBD1 (5 bases). V lost 2 bases, J lost 1 base, and 7 bases lay in between. This CDR3 region has 15 residues. Germline V gene sequence: CDR1 SGHRS, CDR2 YFSETQ. The CDR3, as DNA: TGCGCCAGCAGCTTTTCAGGGTCTGGGGCCAACGTCCTGACTTTC. Translation gives CASSFSGSGANVLTF.

Notes on this clonotype: Given a much more abundant clone one base away, this may be a read error. The chain carries TRBV5-1 and TRBJ2-1; the match to TRBD2 covers 10 bases. The CDR3 contains 20 residues. Germline V gene sequence: CDR1 SGHRS, CDR2 YFSETQ. V lost 1 base to trimming and J lost 1 base; unmatched junction nucleotides: 14. Here the CDR3 reads CASSLSQASGSFRSYNEQFF. The CDR3 bases are TGCGCCAGCAGCTTGTCCCAAGCTAGCGGGAGTTTTAGGTCCTACAATGAGCAGTTCTTC. The entire variable domain, with the rest obtained from reference TRBV5-1 and TRBJ2-1, is as follows: KAGVTQTPRYLIKTRGQQVTLSCSPISGHRSVSWYQQTPGQGLQFLFEYFSETQRNKGNFPGRFSGRQFSNSRSEMNVSTLELGDSALYLCASSLSQASGSFRSYNEQFFGPGTRLTVL.

This clonotype was picked up a small number of times. The chain couples TRBV5-4 to TRBJ2-3, with TRBD2 matching 7 bases. J was trimmed by 3 bases and V by 0 bases; bases with no gene match: 7. Germline V gene sequence: CDR1 SGHNT, CDR2 YYREEE (reference sequence). This CDR3 region has 16 residues. The CDR3 region has the DNA TGTGCCAGCAGCTTGGGGGGCGGGAGCGCAACAGATACGCAGTATTTT. It encodes CASSLGGGSATDTQYF.

V usage is TRBV28 and J usage is TRBJ2-3; D is possibly TRBD1 (6 bases). The V gene lost 9 bases and the J gene lost 8 bases, with 15 bases spanning the gap. The length of the CDR3 is 12 residues. CDR1 is MDHEN and CDR2 is SYDVKM in the germline V gene. As DNA, the CDR3 is TGTGCCAGTAATGGGGGCATACGTACGCAGTATTTT. Protein product: CASNGGIRTQYF.

This clonotype has only a few counts. This rearrangement joins TRBV7-9 to TRBJ1-2; the D is unclear. V was trimmed by 1 base and J by 4 bases, leaving 10 bases between them. This CDR3 has 14 amino acids. CDR1 is SEHNR and CDR2 is FQNEAQ in the germline V gene (reference sequence). The DNA for the CDR3 is TGTGCCAGCAGCTTAGTTGGGCCCCTCTATGGCTACACCTTC. Its protein is CASSLVGPLYGYTF. Supplemented by reference TRBV7-9 and TRBJ1-2, the full variable domain reads DTGVSQNPRHKITKRGQNVTFRCDPISEHNRLYWYRQTLGQGPEFLTYFQNEAQLEKSRLLSDRFSAERPKGSFSTLEIQRTEQGDSAMYLCASSLVGPLYGYTFGSGTRLTVV.

The chain uses TRBV7-3 and TRBJ2-1, with 13 bases matching TRBD2. CDR1 and CDR2 from the germline V gene are SGHTA and FQGTGA. This CDR3 has 15 amino acids. The junction had 7 bases not matched to a gene; V was cut back by 4 bases and J by 10 bases. CDR3 protein: CASSSLAGGASEQFF. The DNA for the CDR3 is TGTGCCAGCAGCTCACTAGCGGGGGGGGCCTCCGAGCAGTTCTTC.

There are many counts of this clonotype. This chain uses TRBV6-2 or TRBV6-3 with TRBJ2-5; TRBD2 matches at 10 bases. The V segment lost 2 bases and the J segment 1 base; nucleotides outside the gene matches: 1. From germline, CDR1 is MNHEY and CDR2 SVGEGT. The CDR3 spans 15 residues. For the CDR3, the DNA is TGTGCCAGCAGTTACGGACTAGCGGCCCAAGAGACCCAGTACTTC. Its translation: CASSYGLAAQETQYF.